This record covers a single T cell receptor (beta chain). Its antigen is as yet unknown. This entry belongs to a study of blood T cells in healthy people across ages. Healthy individuals of Caucasian origin from Russia, aged roughly 6 to 100, served as donors. Each sample gave at least 6.5 million isolated PBMCs. A sample-barcoded 5' primer and a J-beta primer mix were used in a second PCR of roughly 6 to 12 cycles. A 12-random-nucleotide template-switch adaptor tagged each cDNA molecule. TCRdb independently ran MiXCR on the 5' RACE reads; one entry per CDR3 protein. Seen here are 1.5 million to 2 million distinct CDR3 sequences, about 39% observed once, and the top ten hold under 25%. The study, taken as a whole, reports: For the donors, CMV status was unknown and possibly confounded expanded clonotype changes.

CDR1 is SGHKS, CDR2 YYEKEE, per germline (reference sequence). This CDR3 comprises 15 residues. The germline V and J ends were trimmed by 4 bases and 0 bases, with 11 bases remaining between them. The sample taken for sequencing was blood. This receptor was identified in a human donor in good health. V is TRBV5-5 and J is TRBJ1-5; D ambiguous. The CDR3 region is CASSQGFNSNQPQHF. The CDR3, as DNA: TGTGCCAGCAGCCAAGGATTTAATAGCAATCAGCCCCAGCATTTT.